This T cell receptor beta chain was identified during a study of T cells in Graves' hyperthyroidism and ophthalmopathy. The V end lost 6 bases, the J end lost 0 bases, and 9 bases lay between the germline ends. This CDR3 comprises 14 residues. Germline loops: CDR1 LNHDA, CDR2 SQIVND (reference sequence). Researchers amplified the TCR beta CDR3 regions from RNA transcripts. HTBI primers drove first-round RT-PCR of the TCR CDR3. TCRdb reanalysed the multiplex PCR reads using MiXCR and keeps one entry per CDR3 protein. The sample records about 420,000 distinct CDR3 sequences, roughly 15% being singletons. In patients aged 18 to 65, hyperthyroidism was newly diagnosed, with duration under 2 months.

The chain is built from TRBV19 and TRBJ2-4; D not certain. The TCR sequence derives from a woman aged 18-35 years with Graves' hyperthyroidism. Sequencing was performed on blood. This chain's CDR3 is CASRPALAKNIQYF. The CDR3 DNA follows: TGTGCCAGTAGGCCTGCGCTAGCCAAAAACATTCAGTACTTC.